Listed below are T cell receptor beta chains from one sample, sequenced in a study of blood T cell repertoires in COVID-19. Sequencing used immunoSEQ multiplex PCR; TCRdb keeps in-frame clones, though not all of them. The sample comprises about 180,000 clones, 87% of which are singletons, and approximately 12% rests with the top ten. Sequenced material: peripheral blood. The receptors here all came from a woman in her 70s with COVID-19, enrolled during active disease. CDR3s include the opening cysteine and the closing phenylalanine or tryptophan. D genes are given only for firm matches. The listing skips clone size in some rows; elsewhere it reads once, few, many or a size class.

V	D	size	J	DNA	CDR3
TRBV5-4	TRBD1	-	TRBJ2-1	TGTGCCAGCAGCTCGGACAGGGGAACCTACAATGAGCAGTTCTTC	CASSSDRGTYNEQFF
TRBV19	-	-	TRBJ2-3	TGTGCCAGTAGTCTCCCCACAGATACGCAGTATTTT	CASSLPTDTQYF
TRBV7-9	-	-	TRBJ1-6	TGTGCCAGCAGCTTAGCGACAGGCAGGGTTTCACCCCTCCACTTT	CASSLATGRVSPLHF
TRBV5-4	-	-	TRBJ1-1	TGTGCCAGCAGCTATCTGGGGCAGCCAAGAGCGGGAGGAGCTTTCTTT	CASSYLGQPRAGGAFF
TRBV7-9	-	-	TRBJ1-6	TGTGCCAGCAGCCGGGAGACCCTTAATTCACCCCTCCACTTT	CASSRETLNSPLHF
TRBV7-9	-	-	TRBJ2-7	TGTGCCAGCAAAGACACGAGCTCCTACGAGCAGTACTTC	CASKDTSSYEQYF
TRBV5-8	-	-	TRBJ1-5	TGTGCCAGCAGCTTGGGGACAGAGTATAGCAATCAGCCCCAGCATTTT	CASSLGTEYSNQPQHF
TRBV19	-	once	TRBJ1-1	TGTGCCAGTAGTACTGACAGGATCAACACTGAAGCTTTCTTT	CASSTDRINTEAFF
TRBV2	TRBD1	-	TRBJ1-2	TGTGCCAGCAGGGTAACAGGGGACTACACCTTC	CASRVTGDYTF
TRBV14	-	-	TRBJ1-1	TGTGCCAGCAGCCAGGACAGGAACACTGAAGCTTTCTTT	CASSQDRNTEAFF
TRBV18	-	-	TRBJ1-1	TGTGCCAGCTCCACCCAGGGCGGGAGTAACACTGAAGCTTTCTTT	CASSTQGGSNTEAFF
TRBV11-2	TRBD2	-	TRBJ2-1	TGTGCCAGCAGCTTTTCGTTCGGGTCTAGCGGGAGATATGAGCAGTTCTTC	CASSFSFGSSGRYEQFF
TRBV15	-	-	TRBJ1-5	TGTGCCACCAGCAGAGATTATAACAATCAGCCCCAGCATTTT	CATSRDYNNQPQHF
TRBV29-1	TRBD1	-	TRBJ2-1	TGCAGCGTTTTAACAGGGACAGGGTCCTACAATGAGCAGTTCTTC	CSVLTGTGSYNEQFF
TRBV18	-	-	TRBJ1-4	TGTGCCAGCTCACCTACGCTGGAGGCAACTAATGAAAAACTGTTTTTT	CASSPTLEATNEKLFF
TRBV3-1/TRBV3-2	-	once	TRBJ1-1	TGTGCCAGCAGTCCGTCGGGGCAGGGGTTCCTTGGGACTGAAGCTTTCTTT	CASSPSGQGFLGTEAFF
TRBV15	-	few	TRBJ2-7	TGTGCCACCAGCAGAGGCGATAAGGGGCGTGAGCAGTACTTC	CATSRGDKGREQYF
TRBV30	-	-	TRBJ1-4	TGTGCCTGGAGTCGTGACACCGGGACATTTGAAAAACTGTTTTTT	CAWSRDTGTFEKLFF
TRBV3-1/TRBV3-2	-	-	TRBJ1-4	TGTGCCAGCAGCCGTCTTATTCCGGGCTCTGGGGGCAAAAAACTGTTTTTT	CASSRLIPGSGGKKLFF
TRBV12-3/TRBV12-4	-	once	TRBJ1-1	TGTGCCAGCAGTTCTCAGGGAGGCACTGAAGCTTTCTTT	CASSSQGGTEAFF
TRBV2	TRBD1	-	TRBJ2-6	TGTGCCACTACGACAGGGGCTTCCTCTGGGGCCAACGTCCTGACTTTC	CATTTGASSGANVLTF
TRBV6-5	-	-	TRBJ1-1	TGTGCCAGCAGTTACTCAGGGACAACCACTGAAGCTTTCTTT	CASSYSGTTTEAFF
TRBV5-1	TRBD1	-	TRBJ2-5	TGCGCCAGCAGCTTGGACAGGGGTGGGACCCAGTACTTC	CASSLDRGGTQYF
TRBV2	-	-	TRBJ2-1	TGTGCCAGCAGCCCCCTTACAGGTATCTCTTACAATGAGCAGTTCTTC	CASSPLTGISYNEQFF
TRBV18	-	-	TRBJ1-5	TGTGCCAGCTCAACGACAGATAGCAATCAGCCCCAGCATTTT	CASSTTDSNQPQHF
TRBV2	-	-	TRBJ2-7	TGTGCCAGCAGTGGCGAATACGAGCAGTACTTC	CASSGEYEQYF
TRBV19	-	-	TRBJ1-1	TGTGCCAGTAGTATCGGGGGGAGCACTGAAGCTTTCTTT	CASSIGGSTEAFF
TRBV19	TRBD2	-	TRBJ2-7	TGTGCCAGTAGTGCGGGGGGCGCGAGGTACGAGCAGTACTTC	CASSAGGARYEQYF
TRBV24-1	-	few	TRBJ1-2	TGTGCCACGCGGCGGTATGGCTACACCTTC	CATRRYGYTF
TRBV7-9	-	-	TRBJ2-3	TGTGCCAGCAGCCGGAGGGCAGACACAGATACGCAGTATTTT	CASSRRADTDTQYF
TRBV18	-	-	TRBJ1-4	TGTGCCAGCTCACCATTTTCCCAGGGGAGTGGTGAAAAACTGTTTTTT	CASSPFSQGSGEKLFF
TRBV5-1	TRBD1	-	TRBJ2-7	TGCGCCAGCAGCTTCTCGGGACAGGGCTACGAGCAGTACTTC	CASSFSGQGYEQYF
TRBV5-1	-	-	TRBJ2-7	TGCGCCAGCAGGCAGGACAGCACCTACGAGCAGTACTTC	CASRQDSTYEQYF
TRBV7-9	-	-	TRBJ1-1	TGTGCCAGCAGCCTGGGGGCAGGCAACACTGAAGCTTTCTTT	CASSLGAGNTEAFF
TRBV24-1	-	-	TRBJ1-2	TGTGCCACCAGTGAGCAGGTCCTATACTATGGCTACACCTTC	CATSEQVLYYGYTF
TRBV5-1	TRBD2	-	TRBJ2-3	TGCGCCAGCAGCTCTTACAGCGGGAGCCCAGATACGCAGTATTTT	CASSSYSGSPDTQYF
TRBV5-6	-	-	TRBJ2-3	TGTGCCAGCAGCTTGGGGTTACCAGGGGTTTCAGATACGCAGTATTTT	CASSLGLPGVSDTQYF